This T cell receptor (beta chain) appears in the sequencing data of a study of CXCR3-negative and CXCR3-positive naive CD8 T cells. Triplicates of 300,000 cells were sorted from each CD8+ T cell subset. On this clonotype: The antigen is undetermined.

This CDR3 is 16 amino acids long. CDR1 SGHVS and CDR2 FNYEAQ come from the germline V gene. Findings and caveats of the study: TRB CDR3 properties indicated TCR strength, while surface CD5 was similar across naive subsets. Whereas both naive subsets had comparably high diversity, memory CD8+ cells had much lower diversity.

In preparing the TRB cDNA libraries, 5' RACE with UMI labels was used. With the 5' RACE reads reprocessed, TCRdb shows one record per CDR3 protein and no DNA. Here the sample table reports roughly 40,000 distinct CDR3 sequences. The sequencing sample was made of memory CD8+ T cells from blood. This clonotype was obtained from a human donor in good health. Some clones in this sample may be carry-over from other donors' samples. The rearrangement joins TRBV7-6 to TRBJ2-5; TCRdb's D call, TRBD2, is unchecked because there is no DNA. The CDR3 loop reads CASSLRSGRLPETQYF.